This TCR beta chain is drawn from a study of liver allograft versus peripheral blood T cells (dated by TCRdb to about 2020). Turning to the overall study: The study compared the T cell receptor repertoires present in transplanted livers with the repertoires present in the peripheral blood of liver transplant recipients. Overall study outcomes, separate from this receptor: T cell receptor repertoires inside liver allografts were reported to differ from those detected in peripheral blood.

TCRdb lists the instrument as Illumina MiSeq. TCRdb took the public reads, trimmed them with fastp at Q25, ran MiXCR for clone calling and kept in-frame beta chains. Every entry covers one CDR3 protein and lists the most common genes and DNA from its rows. For this sample the table gives 3,500 to 4,000 distinct CDR3 sequences, of which about 20% were detected only once. 4.5% of the sample rests with the top ten. This clonotype was counted only a few times. This clone's antigen is unknown. No per-base quality is available; no much larger clone lies one base away. Including cysteine and phenylalanine, the CDR3 has 13 amino acids. Only the CDR3 portion is preserved as DNA: 39 bases, with reading frame beginning at the first base. V lost 3 bases and J lost 2 bases, and the count of bases not matched to a germline gene is 0. Looking up the germline V gene (reference sequence) yields CDR1 DFQATT and CDR2 SNEGSKA.

The sequence derives from a human patient who had a liver transplant. Some T cells may be donor cells from the graft after a transplant. The rearrangement combines TRBV20-1 with TRBJ2-1; the junction holds 8 bases that match TRBD2. The DNA sequence is as follows: TGCAGTGCTAGGACTAGCGCCTACAATGAGCAGTTCTTC. The translation is CSARTSAYNEQFF.